The 25 T cell receptor beta chains listed next were all sequenced from one sample in a study of shared T cell receptors in the human thymus. The protocol was immunoSEQ multiplex PCR, while the TCRdb copy is restricted to in-frame clones and leaves out a portion. The sample has about 730,000 clones, 75% to 90% seen once; the top ten hold under 0.012%. The same sample was also used in a study of human thymus T cells.

Specimen: thymocytes. These receptors all stem from a girl less than two years old with a congenital heart defect.

In its sample, this clone was seen once. J is TRBJ1-4 and V is TRBV5-6; 10 bases fit TRBD1. Germline CDR1 and CDR2: SGHDT and YYEEEE. Trimming at V came to 4 bases and at J to 0 bases, leaving 12 bases not matched to a gene. This CDR3 is 19 amino acids long. The CDR3 is CASSLDRGPGETTNEKLFF. DNA of the CDR3: TGTGCCAGCAGCCTCGACAGGGGGCCGGGAGAAACAACTAATGAAAAACTGTTTTTT.

The chain couples TRBV7-8 to TRBJ1-5, with D unclear. Germline V gene lookup returns CDR1 SGHVS and CDR2 FQNEAQ. There are 13 residues in the CDR3. V shed 5 bases and J shed 8 bases, with 13 bases lying between them. CDR3 sequence reads: CASSPRIREPQHF. CDR3 in DNA: TGTGCCAGCAGCCCCCGAATCCGGGAGCCCCAGCATTTT.

The V gene is TRBV9, the J gene TRBJ2-1; D perhaps matches TRBD1 (5 bases). This CDR3 spans 19 amino acids. V shed 0 bases and J shed 6 bases, with 25 bases lying between them. The germline V gene has CDR1 SGDLS and CDR2 YYNGEE. The CDR3 nucleotides read TGTGCCAGCAGCGTAGGCGCGGCTAGGAGTGGGGCCCACGTCAATGAGCAGTTCTTC. It yields the protein CASSVGAARSGAHVNEQFF.

The rearrangement links TRBV7-3 to TRBJ2-7; 7 positions match TRBD2. CDR3 length: 15 amino acids. The germline V gene encodes CDR1 SGHTA and CDR2 FQGTGA. Unmatched junction bases numbered 13, after V lost 5 bases and J lost 6 bases. DNA for the CDR3: TGTGCCAGCAGCCTAAGAGGCTTCTCGGGGGGCGAGCAGTACTTC. It codes for CASSLRGFSGGEQYF. The full variable domain, with the rest looked up from reference TRBV7-3 and TRBJ2-7, is GAGVSQTPSNKVTEKGKYVELRCDPISGHTALYWYRQSLGQGPEFLIYFQGTGAADDSGLPNDRFFAVRPEGSVSTLKIQRTERGDSAVYLCASSLRGFSGGEQYFGPGTRLTVT.

The rearrangement uses TRBV4-3 and TRBJ2-6, with 8 bases that match TRBD1. The trim removed 1 base at V and 0 bases at J, leaving 11 bases unmatched. Germline assignment: CDR1 LGHNA and CDR2 YSLEER. There are 20 residues in the CDR3. The CDR3 protein is CASSQASEAQGDSGANVLTF. The CDR3 coding sequence is TGCGCCAGCAGCCAAGCCTCTGAGGCACAGGGGGACTCTGGGGCCAACGTCCTGACTTTC.

The chain has TRBV2 and TRBJ2-3; D perhaps matches TRBD2 (7 bases). V lost 11 bases and J 5 bases, leaving 20 bases between the germline ends. The CDR3 is 14 residues long. Looked up from germline, CDR1 is SNHLY and CDR2 is FYNNEI. The CDR3 here is CAGSGRGQGDTQYF. The DNA for the CDR3 is TGTGCCGGCTCCGGGCGGGGGCAAGGAGATACGCAGTATTTT.

The chain recombines TRBV14 with TRBJ2-7, with 8 bases fitting TRBD1. This CDR3 has 17 residues. Germline-derived CDR1 and CDR2 are SGHDN and FVKESK. The trim removed 4 bases at V and 1 base at J, leaving 12 bases unmatched. In DNA, the CDR3 is TGTGCCAGCAGCCCACACCCTGGACAGGGCAGGTCCTACGAGCAGTACTTC. Translating gives CASSPHPGQGRSYEQYF.

The table lists this clone with a count of one. This chain uses TRBV6-1 with TRBJ1-4, with D unresolved. CDR3 length equals 13 residues. V dropped 7 bases and J dropped 0 bases, with 6 bases sitting between them. Germline CDR1 and CDR2: MNHNS and SASEGT. The CDR3 DNA reads as TGTGCCAGCAAAGACTCAACTAATGAAAAACTGTTTTTT. The encoded protein is CASKDSTNEKLFF.

The CDR3 nucleotides are TGCGCCAGCAGCTTGGTACTAGCGGGGGACAATGAGCAGTTCTTC. It is translated as CASSLVLAGDNEQFF. The chain couples TRBV5-1 to TRBJ2-1; 11 nucleotides line up with TRBD2. V dropped 0 bases and J dropped 5; count of bases not matched to a gene: 1. Germline V gives CDR1 SGHRS, CDR2 YFSETQ. The CDR3 contains 15 residues.

This rearrangement joins TRBV4-1 to TRBJ1-1; 7 bases are shared with TRBD1. Losses at the gene ends were 0 bases for V and 6 bases for J; bases not matched to a gene: 7. Germline V lookup: CDR1 MGHRA, CDR2 YSYEKL. The CDR3 spans 15 residues. Written as DNA, the CDR3 is TGCGCCAGCAGCCAAGATGTGGACAGGTTCTCTGAAGCTTTCTTT. This gives the protein CASSQDVDRFSEAFF.

The chain employs TRBV11-2 and TRBJ1-1; no clear D gene. Germline V lookup: CDR1 SGHAT, CDR2 FQNNGV. V was shortened by 5 bases and J by 9 bases, with 19 bases between the two germline ends. The CDR3 is made up of 14 amino acids. CDR3 in amino acids: CASSRRRWPGKAFF. Written as DNA, the CDR3 is TGTGCCAGCAGCCGCAGAAGGTGGCCGGGAAAAGCTTTCTTT.

The chain combines TRBV4-1 with TRBJ2-3; TRBD1 agrees at 9 bases. The CDR3 covers 16 residues. The trim removed 5 bases at V and 5 bases at J, leaving 11 bases unmatched. Germline assignment: CDR1 MGHRA and CDR2 YSYEKL. CDR3 protein: CASSDFRDRDEDTQYF. The CDR3 DNA is TGCGCCAGCAGCGACTTCCGGGACAGGGATGAAGATACGCAGTATTTT.

This clone was counted a single time. The chain has TRBV9 and TRBJ1-2, with 7 bases that match TRBD1. This CDR3 has 15 amino acids. CDR1 and CDR2 (germline): SGDLS, YYNGEE. J lost 0 bases, V lost 3 bases, and 5 bases had no gene match. The CDR3 protein is CASSAGDSPNYGYTF. CDR3 nucleotide sequence: TGTGCCAGCAGCGCCGGGGACAGTCCTAACTATGGCTACACCTTC.

The chain joins TRBV7-2 to TRBJ2-7; possible D gene TRBD2, 5 bases. The length of the CDR3 is 15 residues. The V end was cut by 5 bases, the J end by 3 bases, with 17 bases between. The germline gives CDR1 SGHTA, CDR2 FQGNSA. CDR3 loop: CASSRGFEWSYEQYF. The CDR3, as DNA: TGTGCCAGCAGCCGGGGATTCGAGTGGAGCTACGAGCAGTACTTC.

The rearrangement links TRBV5-6 to TRBJ2-5, with D tentatively TRBD1 (6 bases). This CDR3 spans 19 amino acids. Germline V lookup: CDR1 SGHDT, CDR2 YYEEEE. V shed 4 bases and J shed 3 bases, with 28 bases lying between them. CDR3 region: CASSIRSRRQSGDKETQYF. CDR3 DNA sequence: TGTGCCAGCAGCATCCGTTCGAGACGACAGTCAGGGGATAAAGAGACCCAGTACTTC. Variable domain in full (rest from reference TRBV5-6 and TRBJ2-5): DAGVTQSPTHLIKTRGQQVTLRCSPKSGHDTVSWYQQALGQGPQFIFQYYEEEERQRGNFPDRFSGHQFPNYSSELNVNALLLGDSALYLCASSIRSRRQSGDKETQYFGPGTRLLVL.

The chain uses TRBV9 and TRBJ2-6; no reliable D call. The germline gives CDR1 SGDLS, CDR2 YYNGEE. This CDR3 spans 17 amino acids. V dropped 1 base and J dropped 0 bases, with 11 bases sitting between them. CDR3 loop: CASSVSLLSSGANVLTF. CDR3 bases: TGTGCCAGCAGCGTAAGCCTACTGAGCTCTGGGGCCAACGTCCTGACTTTC.

The rearrangement links TRBV5-4 to TRBJ2-1; TRBD2 agrees at 11 bases. Trimming cost V 6 bases and J 6 bases; bases outside gene matches: 14. CDR3 length: 17 amino acids. CDR1 is SGHNT and CDR2 is YYREEE in the germline V gene (reference sequence). For the CDR3, the DNA is TGTGCCAGCACCCCCTTAGCGGGGGGGCCTTCCCCCAATGAGCAGTTCTTC. Protein product: CASTPLAGGPSPNEQFF.

V usage is TRBV5-6 and J usage is TRBJ2-7, with TRBD1 matching over 9 bases. V dropped 4 bases and J dropped 5; count of bases not matched to a gene: 7. The length of the CDR3 is 14 residues. Germline V gene sequence: CDR1 SGHDT, CDR2 YYEEEE. The CDR3, as DNA: TGTGCCAGCAGCGGTCCGGGACAGGGCAACGAGCAGTACTTC. Translating it yields CASSGPGQGNEQYF.

This rearrangement joins TRBV5-5 to TRBJ1-6; 11 positions agree with TRBD1. Germline lookup yields CDR1 SGHKS and CDR2 YYEKEE (reference sequence). The length of the CDR3 is 16 residues. V lost 5 bases to trimming and J lost 8 bases; unmatched junction nucleotides: 9. CDR3 in amino acids: CASRAPGTGGYSPLHF. CDR3 sequence (DNA): TGTGCCAGCAGGGCTCCCGGGACAGGGGGGTATTCACCCCTCCACTTT.

The V and J genes are TRBV7-3 and TRBJ1-1; 9 nucleotides line up with TRBD1. The germline CDR1 and CDR2 sequences are SGHTA and FQGTGA. V shed 1 base, J shed 3 bases, and the junction held 9 bases outside the gene matches. This CDR3 comprises 17 residues. CDR3 DNA sequence: TGTGCCAGCAGCTTAAACGAACGGACAGGGGAGGACACTGAAGCTTTCTTT. It is translated as CASSLNERTGEDTEAFF. Full variable domain (rest looked up from reference TRBV7-3 and TRBJ1-1): GAGVSQTPSNKVTEKGKYVELRCDPISGHTALYWYRQSLGQGPEFLIYFQGTGAADDSGLPNDRFFAVRPEGSVSTLKIQRTERGDSAVYLCASSLNERTGEDTEAFFGQGTRLTVV.

The V and J genes are TRBV27 and TRBJ2-5; 12 nucleotides line up with TRBD2. The CDR3 is made up of 19 amino acids. Germline CDR1 is MNHEY and CDR2 is SMNVEV (reference sequence). After removal of 4 bases from V and 2 bases from J, the junction contained 14 bases not matched to a gene. CDR3 protein: CASSSSTSGGQENQETQYF. The DNA of the CDR3 is TGTGCCAGCAGTTCCTCGACTAGCGGGGGCCAGGAAAATCAAGAGACCCAGTACTTC.

The V call is TRBV18, the J call TRBJ1-2; TRBD1 agrees at 8 bases. CDR3 size: 15 residues. Germline V gene data show CDR1 as KGHSH and CDR2 as LQKENI. With V trimmed by 5 bases and J by 1 base, 6 bases remained unmatched. The CDR3 protein is CASSERTGLNYGYTF. In DNA form, the CDR3 reads TGTGCCAGCTCAGAGAGGACAGGGCTTAACTATGGCTACACCTTC.

The gene calls are TRBV28 and TRBJ1-2; possibly TRBD1 for D (6 bases). V was pared by 3 bases and J by 4 bases, with 9 bases between. The CDR3 length is 13 residues. Germline V gives CDR1 MDHEN, CDR2 SYDVKM. The CDR3 spells CASSFPGVYGYTF. The CDR3 region has the DNA TGTGCCAGCAGTTTTCCAGGGGTCTATGGCTACACCTTC.

The chain has TRBV10-3 and TRBJ1-2; 7 bases map to TRBD1. V was pared by 5 bases and J by 7 bases, with 1 base of the junction left unmatched. Germline-derived CDR1 and CDR2 are ENHRY and SYGVKD. The CDR3 consists of 11 residues. This CDR3 is CAISRQGGYTF. The CDR3, as DNA: TGTGCCATCAGTCGACAGGGTGGCTACACCTTC.

This sequence joins TRBV9 and TRBJ2-3; 7 bases line up with TRBD2. The CDR3 length is 16 residues. Germline trimming cut 0 bases from V and 2 bases from J; bases unmatched to any gene: 6. Germline CDR1 is SGDLS and CDR2 is YYNGEE. CDR3 sequence: CASSVDVGGYTDTQYF. CDR3 bases: TGTGCCAGCAGCGTAGATGTGGGGGGGTACACAGATACGCAGTATTTT. The whole variable domain, remainder taken from reference TRBV9 and TRBJ2-3, is DSGVTQTPKHLITATGQRVTLRCSPRSGDLSVYWYQQSLDQGLQFLIQYYNGEERAKGNILERFSAQQFPDLHSELNLSSLELGDSALYFCASSVDVGGYTDTQYFGPGTRLTVL.